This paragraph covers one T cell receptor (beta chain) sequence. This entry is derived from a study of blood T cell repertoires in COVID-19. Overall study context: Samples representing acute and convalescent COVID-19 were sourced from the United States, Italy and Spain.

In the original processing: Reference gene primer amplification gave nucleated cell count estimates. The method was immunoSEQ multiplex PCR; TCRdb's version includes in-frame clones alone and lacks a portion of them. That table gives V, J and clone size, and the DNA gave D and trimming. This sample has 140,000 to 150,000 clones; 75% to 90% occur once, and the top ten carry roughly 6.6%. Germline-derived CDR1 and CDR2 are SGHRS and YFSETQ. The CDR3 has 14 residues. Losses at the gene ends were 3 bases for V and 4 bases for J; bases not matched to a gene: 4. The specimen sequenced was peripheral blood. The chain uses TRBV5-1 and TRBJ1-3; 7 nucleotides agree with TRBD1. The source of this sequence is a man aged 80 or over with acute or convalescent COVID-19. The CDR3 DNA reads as TGCGCCAGCAGCTCGACAGGGCGGGGAAACACCATATATTTT. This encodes CASSSTGRGNTIYF.